The 16 T cell receptor beta chains below were found in one sample sequenced in a study of blood T cells in healthy people across ages. Primed by a sample-barcoded 5' primer and a J-beta primer mix, a second PCR proceeded for roughly 6 to 12 cycles. From the 5' RACE reads, TCRdb called clonotypes with MiXCR, one entry per CDR3 protein. The sample has roughly 1,700,000 distinct CDR3 sequences; roughly 28% are singletons. Sequenced input: blood. These receptors were obtained from a woman in her 30s in good health.

A few counts support this clonotype. The chain couples TRBV25-1 to TRBJ2-5; no clear D. V was cut by 0 bases and J by 4 bases, with 9 bases left in between. The germline gives CDR1 MGHDK, CDR2 SYGVNS. This CDR3 has 14 amino acids. The CDR3 nucleotides are TGTGCCAGCAGTGAATACAAGGGAATAGAGACCCAGTACTTC. Translation gives CASSEYKGIETQYF.

In this sample, this clonotype turned up a few times. This chain links TRBV12-3 or TRBV12-4 with TRBJ1-5, with D possibly being TRBD1 (5 bases). This CDR3 has 12 amino acids. The V end lost 1 base, the J end lost 8 bases, and 6 bases lay between the germline ends. CDR3: CASSLGQKPQHF. The CDR3 coding sequence is TGTGCCAGCAGTTTAGGACAGAAGCCCCAGCATTTT.

The chain is built from TRBV11-1 and TRBJ2-4; D remains unclear. This CDR3 region has 16 residues. The V end was cut by 6 bases, the J end by 1 base, with 16 bases between. Looked up from germline, CDR1 is SGHAT and CDR2 is FQDESV (reference sequence). The chain's CDR3 is CASSRSFWTAKNIQYF. CDR3 DNA: TGTGCCAGCAGTCGCTCATTCTGGACGGCCAAAAACATTCAGTACTTC.

The chain has TRBV7-6 and TRBJ1-6; 7 bases agree with TRBD1. The CDR3 contains 16 residues. Germline V gives CDR1 SGHVS, CDR2 FNYEAQ. J gave up 7 bases and V 6 bases, and 12 bases lay outside the gene matches. CDR3 residues: CASRDSTGRANSPLHF. The DNA of the CDR3 is TGTGCCAGCAGAGATTCGACAGGGCGGGCGAATTCACCCCTCCACTTT.

Only a few counts were recorded for this clonotype. V and J are TRBV28 and TRBJ1-6, with TRBD1 identical over 7 bases. V dropped 3 bases and J dropped 6; count of bases not matched to a gene: 5. CDR1 is MDHEN, CDR2 SYDVKM, per germline. This CDR3 region has 15 residues. The CDR3 is CASSFYAGGNSPLHF. Here the CDR3 DNA reads TGTGCCAGCAGTTTCTACGCAGGGGGTAATTCACCCCTCCACTTT.

This clonotype showed up just a few times. The J gene is TRBJ1-2, the V gene TRBV7-2; D not resolved. The CDR3 is made up of 14 amino acids. V was trimmed by 2 bases and J by 4 bases, leaving 11 bases between them. The germline gives CDR1 SGHTA, CDR2 FQGNSA. The CDR3 reads CASSLSVQLYGYTF. Written as DNA, the CDR3 is TGTGCCAGCAGCTTATCTGTACAGCTCTATGGCTACACCTTC.

This clonotype has at least ten counts. The chain links TRBV12-5 to TRBJ2-3, with TRBD2 matching 10 bases. CDR1 and CDR2 from the germline V gene are LGHNT and FRNRAP. The trim removed 6 bases at V and 0 bases at J, leaving 6 bases unmatched. The CDR3 has 16 residues. CDR3 sequence reads: CASGPLAGVSTDTQYF. CDR3 nucleotides: TGTGCTAGTGGACCTCTAGCGGGGGTTAGCACAGATACGCAGTATTTT.

The chain has TRBV18 and TRBJ2-3, with D unresolved. V lost 2 bases and J lost 6, with 12 bases in between. CDR1 is KGHSH, CDR2 LQKENI, per germline. The CDR3 totals 14 residues. CDR3 sequence (DNA): TGTGCCAGCTCACCAGATGTGCTCTTGGATACGCAGTATTTT. Its protein is CASSPDVLLDTQYF.

The V and J genes are TRBV10-3 and TRBJ1-5; 12 nucleotides line up with TRBD1. After removal of 3 bases from V and 7 bases from J, the junction contained 7 bases not matched to a gene. The CDR3 has 16 amino acids. Germline assignment: CDR1 ENHRY and CDR2 SYGVKD. The CDR3 is CAISEPGQGAEQPQHF. For the CDR3, the DNA is TGTGCCATCAGTGAACCGGGACAGGGGGCTGAGCAGCCCCAGCATTTT.

There are a few counts of this clonotype. The V and J genes are TRBV19 and TRBJ2-6, with D uncertain. Germline values: CDR1 LNHDA, CDR2 SQIVND (reference sequence). There are 14 residues in the CDR3. The V and J ends lost 10 bases and 2 bases respectively, with 12 bases between them. The CDR3 loop is CATIGVPGANVLTF. For the CDR3, the DNA is TGTGCCACCATAGGAGTCCCTGGGGCCAACGTCCTGACTTTC.

J is TRBJ2-1 and V is TRBV12-3 or TRBV12-4; TRBD1 matches 7 bases. V shed 5 bases and J 10 bases; nucleotides not matched to a gene: 14. There are 15 residues in the CDR3. CDR3 DNA sequence: TGTGCCAGCAGTACAACAGGGGTCAGGGCATTAGAGCAGTTCTTC. Amino acid sequence: CASSTTGVRALEQFF.

This rearrangement joins TRBV12-3 or TRBV12-4 to TRBJ2-1, with 12 positions matching TRBD2. The CDR3 spans 19 residues. Unmatched junction bases numbered 16, after V lost 5 bases and J lost 5 bases. This CDR3 reads CASSRHGTSGSGGNNEQFF. The DNA of the CDR3 is TGTGCCAGCAGTCGACACGGGACTAGCGGGTCGGGGGGCAACAATGAGCAGTTCTTC.

A few counts support this clonotype. Germline is not matched at one junction end, which may reflect a read error. This rearrangement joins TRBV14 to TRBJ2-7; the D is unclear. CDR1 and CDR2 (germline): SGHDN, FVKESK. This CDR3 is 13 amino acids long. The CDR3 DNA follows: TGTGCCGGCAGCCAAGTGGGCGGCTACGAGCAGTACTTC. Amino acid sequence: CAGSQVGGYEQYF.

The chain links TRBV2 to TRBJ2-1; D ambiguous. The CDR3 consists of 13 residues. V was clipped by 6 bases and J by 7 bases, with 13 bases between them. Germline CDR1 reads SNHLY; CDR2 reads FYNNEI. CDR3 loop: CASRRSVLNEQFF. DNA of the CDR3: TGTGCCAGCAGGCGGTCAGTCCTGAATGAGCAGTTCTTC. The entire variable domain, with the rest obtained from reference TRBV2 and TRBJ2-1, is as follows: EPEVTQTPSHQVTQMGQEVILRCVPISNHLYFYWYRQILGQKVEFLVSFYNNEISEKSEIFDDQFSVERPDGSNFTLKIRSTKLEDSAMYFCASRRSVLNEQFFGPGTRLTVL.

This clonotype was seen repeatedly, ten times or more. The chain recombines TRBV20-1 with TRBJ1-4, with D hard to call. This CDR3 is 12 amino acids long. Trimming removed 3 bases at V and 4 bases at J, with 6 bases between. The V gene's germline CDR1 is DFQATT and CDR2 SNEGSKA (reference sequence). DNA of the CDR3: TGCAGTGCTAGCCGGTTTAATGAAAAACTGTTTTTT. Its protein is CSASRFNEKLFF.

The chain has TRBV20-1 and TRBJ2-7, with D perhaps TRBD1 (5 bases). This CDR3 region has 13 residues. Germline loops: CDR1 DFQATT, CDR2 SNEGSKA (reference sequence). Trimming removed 6 bases from V and 2 bases from J, with 14 bases in between. The CDR3 coding sequence is TGCAGTGCCCTAGATGACAGTACCTACGAGCAGTACTTC. It translates to CSALDDSTYEQYF.